The next 8 T cell receptor beta chains were all read from a single sample in a study of T cells after yellow fever vaccination (dated by TCRdb to about 2019). Library prep was done by 5' RACE. TCRdb lists the instrument as Illumina NovaSeq 6000. TCRdb redid the processing of the public reads, applying fastp at Q25 and MiXCR, and retained in-frame beta chains. Rows matching on CDR3 protein sequence are summarized as one entry with the most common DNA and genes. The sample profile shows some 340,000 distinct CDR3 sequences; about 10% of them were found once. The top ten constitute 3% to 3.5% of the sample. Sample treatment or condition, as interpreted from the label and publication: live attenuated yellow fever vaccine strain. Specimen: CD4+ T cells sorted from PBMCs, collected 45 days after the yellow fever booster vaccination. These TCRs come from a man between 18 and 35 years old who received the YFV17D yellow fever vaccine.

In this sample, this clonotype turned up a few times. The rearrangement uses TRBV5-1 and TRBJ2-7; 7 bases map to TRBD1. V was clipped by 3 bases and J by 6 bases; unmatched bases: 6. The CDR3 length is 13 residues. The germline V gene encodes CDR1 SGHRS and CDR2 YFSETQ. The CDR3 DNA reads as TGCGCCAGCAGCTCGATGACAGGGACCGAGCAGTACGTC. Amino acid sequence: CASSSMTGTEQYV.

This clonotype was counted once. This chain joins TRBV6-2 or TRBV6-3 and TRBJ2-7; no definite D call. This CDR3 region has 12 residues. Germline V CDR1 and CDR2: MNHEY, SVGEGT. The V gene lost 4 bases and the J gene lost 6 bases, with 10 bases spanning the gap. The CDR3 nucleotides are TGTGCCAGCAGTTTTCTGGTTGGCGAGCAGTACTTC. Translated, it gives CASSFLVGEQYF.

The rearrangement links TRBV7-2 to TRBJ2-3, with D perhaps matching TRBD1 (6 bases). Germline CDR1 and CDR2: SGHTA and FQGNSA. The V and J ends lost 5 bases and 1 base respectively, with 22 bases between them. This CDR3 contains 18 residues. The CDR3 protein is CASSQRPQGIGGTDTQYF. Written as DNA, the CDR3 is TGTGCCAGCAGCCAACGCCCTCAGGGGATTGGGGGCACAGATACGCAGTATTTT.

Ten or more counts support this clonotype. V is TRBV12-3 or TRBV12-4 and J is TRBJ2-7, with TRBD1 matching over 10 bases. This CDR3 is 15 amino acids long. After removal of 6 bases from V and 5 bases from J, the junction contained 10 bases not matched to a gene. CDR3 sequence reads: CASSYRTGGGDEQYF. The CDR3, as DNA: TGTGCCAGCAGCTACAGGACAGGGGGAGGGGACGAGCAGTACTTC.

The rearrangement joins TRBV29-1 to TRBJ2-7, with D hard to call. Germline V gene lookup returns CDR1 SQVTM and CDR2 ANQGSEA. This CDR3 has 11 amino acids. Trimming took off 6 bases at V and 3 bases at J, with 9 bases between the two ends. The CDR3: CSVAEDYEQYF. CDR3 nucleotide sequence: TGCAGCGTCGCCGAAGACTACGAGCAGTACTTC.

This clonotype was recorded a few times. CDR3 protein: CASSPPASNQPQHF. Here the CDR3 DNA reads TGTGCCAGCTCACCACCTGCCAGCAATCAGCCCCAGCATTTT. The V gene is TRBV18, the J gene TRBJ1-5; unclear D gene. V was cut by 0 bases and J by 1 base, with 4 bases left in between. CDR1 and CDR2 from the germline V gene are KGHSH and LQKENI. The CDR3 sequence is 14 residues long.

This clonotype showed up just a few times. The gene calls are TRBV20-1 and TRBJ1-1, with 8 positions matching TRBD1. This CDR3 has 15 residues. Germline V gene lookup returns CDR1 DFQATT and CDR2 SNEGSKA (reference sequence). The DNA of the CDR3 is TGCAGCGGAGCCCGAACCGGGACAGGGAACACTGAAGCTTTCTTT. Translation gives CSGARTGTGNTEAFF.

The chain carries TRBV12-3 or TRBV12-4 and TRBJ2-5, with TRBD2 identical over 10 bases. CDR3 length: 14 amino acids. Unmatched junction bases numbered 4, after V lost 7 bases and J lost 2 bases. The CDR3 DNA follows: TGTGCCAGCAAAAGGACTAGCGGACAAGAGACCCAGTACTTC. It translates to CASKRTSGQETQYF.